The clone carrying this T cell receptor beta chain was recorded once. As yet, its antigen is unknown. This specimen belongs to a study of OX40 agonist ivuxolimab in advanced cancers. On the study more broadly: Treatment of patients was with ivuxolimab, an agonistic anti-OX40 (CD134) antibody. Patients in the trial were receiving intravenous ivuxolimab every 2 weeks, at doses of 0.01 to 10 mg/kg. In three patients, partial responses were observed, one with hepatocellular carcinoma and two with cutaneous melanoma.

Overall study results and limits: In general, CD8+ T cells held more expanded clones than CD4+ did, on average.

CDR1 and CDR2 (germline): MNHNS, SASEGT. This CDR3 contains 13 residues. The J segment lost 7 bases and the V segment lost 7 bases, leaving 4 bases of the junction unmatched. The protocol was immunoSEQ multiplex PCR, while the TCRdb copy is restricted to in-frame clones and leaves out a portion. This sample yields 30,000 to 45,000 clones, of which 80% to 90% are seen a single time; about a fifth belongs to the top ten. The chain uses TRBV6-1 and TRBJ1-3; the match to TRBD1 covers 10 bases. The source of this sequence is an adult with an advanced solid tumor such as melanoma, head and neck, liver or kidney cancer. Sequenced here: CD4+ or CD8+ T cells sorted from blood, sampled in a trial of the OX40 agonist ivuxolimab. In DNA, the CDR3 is TGTGCCAGCATCTGGGACAGGGGTAACACCATATATTTT. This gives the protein CASIWDRGNTIYF.